This TCR beta chain was documented in a study of blood T cells in healthy people across ages. The CDR3 spans 15 residues. Germline CDR1 reads SNHLY; CDR2 reads FYNNEI. Unmatched junction bases numbered 12, after V lost 5 bases and J lost 13 bases. Remarks on this clonotype: Its target is not known.

PCR was performed a second time for roughly 7 to 11 cycles using a sample-barcoded 5' primer and a J-beta primer mix. A tag from a template-switch adaptor with 12 random nucleotides marked each cDNA molecule. TCRdb reanalysed the 5' RACE reads using MiXCR and keeps one entry per CDR3 protein. The sample lists about 1.8 million distinct CDR3 sequences, roughly 52% occurring once. Study results and caveats: A greater number of naive CD4+ cells and higher diversity distinguished long-lived donors from aged donors. It was found that TCR beta diversity correlated strongly with the percentage of naive T cells.

The TCR sequence derives from a woman in her forties in good health. Sequenced input: blood. The V gene is TRBV2, the J gene TRBJ2-1; TRBD1 agrees at 12 bases. In DNA form, the CDR3 reads TGTGCCAGCAGTTCGGCCGGGACAGGGACAGGGGGCCAGTTCTTC. It codes for CASSSAGTGTGGQFF.